A single count supports the clone carrying this T cell receptor beta chain. Its target is not known. These data come from a study of T cell responses to AZD1222 COVID-19 vaccine. Only in-frame clones appear in the TCRdb table, and some are missing; sequencing was by immunoSEQ multiplex PCR. The table shows around 140,000 clones, with around 90% occurring only once. Findings of the study overall: Donor demographics were predominantly white British with a female majority; clonal diversity may be underestimated. Variant regions that are unmutated are reportedly the target of nearly half of spike-specific TCRs.

Germline CDR1 is MRHNA and CDR2 is SNTAGT. J gave up 0 bases and V 2 bases, and 5 bases lay outside the gene matches. The CDR3 sequence is 16 residues long. The source is an adult in good health. The starting material was peripheral blood, obtained on day 0 of AZD1222 vaccination. V and J are TRBV6-4 and TRBJ2-3; 7 bases match TRBD1. CDR3: CASSDHYRGSTDTQYF. DNA of the CDR3: TGTGCCAGCAGTGACCATTACAGGGGAAGCACAGATACGCAGTATTTT.